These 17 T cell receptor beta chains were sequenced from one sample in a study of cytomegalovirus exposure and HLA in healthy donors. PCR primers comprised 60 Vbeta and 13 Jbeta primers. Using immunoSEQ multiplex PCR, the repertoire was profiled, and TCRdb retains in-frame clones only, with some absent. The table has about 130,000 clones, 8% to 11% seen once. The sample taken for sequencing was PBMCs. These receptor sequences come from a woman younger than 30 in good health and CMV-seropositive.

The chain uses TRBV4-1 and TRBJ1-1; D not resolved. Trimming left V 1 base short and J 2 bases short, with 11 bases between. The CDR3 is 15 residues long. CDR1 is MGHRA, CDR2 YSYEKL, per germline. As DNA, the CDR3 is TGCGCCAGCAGCCAAGCGAGGGAACTTAACACTGAAGCTTTCTTT. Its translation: CASSQARELNTEAFF.

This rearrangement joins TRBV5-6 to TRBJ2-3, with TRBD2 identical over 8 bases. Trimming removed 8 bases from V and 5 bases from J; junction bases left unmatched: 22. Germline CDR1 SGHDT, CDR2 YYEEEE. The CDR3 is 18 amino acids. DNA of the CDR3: TGTGCCAGGCCAGAGAGGGCTAGCGGGCGAATGAAGGGAGATACGCAGTATTTT. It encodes CARPERASGRMKGDTQYF.

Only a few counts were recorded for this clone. The CDR3 is CASSRGGANTEAFF. DNA of the CDR3: TGTGCCAGCAGTAGGGGAGGGGCTAACACTGAAGCTTTCTTT. The rearrangement links TRBV6-1 to TRBJ1-1; D perhaps matches TRBD1 (5 bases). Germline CDR1 MNHNS, CDR2 SASEGT. The CDR3 is 14 residues long. The V end lost 5 bases, the J end lost 2 bases, and 12 bases lay between the germline ends.

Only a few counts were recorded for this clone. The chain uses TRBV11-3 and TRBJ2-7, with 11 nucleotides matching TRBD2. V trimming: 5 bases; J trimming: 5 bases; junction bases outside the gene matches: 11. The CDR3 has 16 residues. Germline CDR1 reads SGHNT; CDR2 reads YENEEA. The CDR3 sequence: CASSPRLAGYLHEQYF. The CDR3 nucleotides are TGTGCCAGCAGCCCCCGACTAGCGGGATATTTACACGAGCAGTACTTC.

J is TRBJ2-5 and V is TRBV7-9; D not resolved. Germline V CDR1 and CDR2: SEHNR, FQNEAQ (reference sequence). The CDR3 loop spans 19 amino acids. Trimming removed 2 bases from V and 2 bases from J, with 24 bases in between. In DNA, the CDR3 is TGTGCCAGCAGCTTATCTGGTCGGTTGGTCTACCCGATACAAGAGACCCAGTACTTC. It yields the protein CASSLSGRLVYPIQETQYF.

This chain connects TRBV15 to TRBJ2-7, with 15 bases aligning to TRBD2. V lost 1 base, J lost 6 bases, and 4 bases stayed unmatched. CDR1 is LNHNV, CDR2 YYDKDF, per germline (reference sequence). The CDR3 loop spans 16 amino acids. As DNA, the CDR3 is TGTGCCACCAGCAGAGGGGGGACTAGCGGGAGGACCGAGCAGTACTTC. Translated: CATSRGGTSGRTEQYF.

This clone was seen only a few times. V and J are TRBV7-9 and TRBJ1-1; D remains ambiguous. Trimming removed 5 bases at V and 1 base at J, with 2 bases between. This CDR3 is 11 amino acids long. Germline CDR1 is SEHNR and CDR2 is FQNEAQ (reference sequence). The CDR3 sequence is CASSRNTEAFF. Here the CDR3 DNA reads TGTGCCAGCAGCCGGAACACTGAAGCTTTCTTT.

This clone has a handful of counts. The CDR3: CASSVSPGGYNEQFF. The CDR3 region has the DNA TGTGCCAGCAGCGTTTCGCCGGGGGGGTACAATGAGCAGTTCTTC. V is TRBV9 and J is TRBJ2-1, with 8 bases matching TRBD2. This CDR3 region has 15 residues. The germline V gene has CDR1 SGDLS and CDR2 YYNGEE. V trimming: 2 bases; J trimming: 4 bases; junction bases outside the gene matches: 5.

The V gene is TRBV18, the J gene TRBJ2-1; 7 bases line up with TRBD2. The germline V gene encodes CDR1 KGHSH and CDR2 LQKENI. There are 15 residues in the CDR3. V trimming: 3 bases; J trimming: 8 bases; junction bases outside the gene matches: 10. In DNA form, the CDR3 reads TGTGCCAGCTCACCTTCGGGAGGTGAACTTCATGAGCAGTTCTTC. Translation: CASSPSGGELHEQFF.

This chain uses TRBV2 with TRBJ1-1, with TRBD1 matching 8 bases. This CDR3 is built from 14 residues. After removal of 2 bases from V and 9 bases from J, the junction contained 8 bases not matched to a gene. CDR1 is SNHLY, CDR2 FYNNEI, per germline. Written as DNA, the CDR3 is TGTGCCAGCAGTGAACCCGGAGGACAGGGCAAAGCTTTCTTT. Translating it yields CASSEPGGQGKAFF.

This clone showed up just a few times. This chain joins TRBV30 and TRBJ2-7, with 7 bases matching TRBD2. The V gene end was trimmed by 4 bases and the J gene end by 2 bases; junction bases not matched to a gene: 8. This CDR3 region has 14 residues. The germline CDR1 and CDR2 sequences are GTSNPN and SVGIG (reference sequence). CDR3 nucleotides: TGTGCCTGGAACCCTAGCGGAAACACCTACGAGCAGTACTTC. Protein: CAWNPSGNTYEQYF.

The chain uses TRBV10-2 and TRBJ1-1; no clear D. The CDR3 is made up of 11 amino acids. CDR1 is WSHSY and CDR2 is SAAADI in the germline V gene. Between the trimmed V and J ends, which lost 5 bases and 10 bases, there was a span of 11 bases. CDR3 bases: TGCGCCAGCAGTTCGACACCCATAGCTTTCTTT. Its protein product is CASSSTPIAFF.

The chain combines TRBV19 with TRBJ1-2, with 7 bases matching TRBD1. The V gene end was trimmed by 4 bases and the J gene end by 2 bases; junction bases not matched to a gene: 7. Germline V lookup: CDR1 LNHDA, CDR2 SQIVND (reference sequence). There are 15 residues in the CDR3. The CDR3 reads CASSTDLTGNYGYTF. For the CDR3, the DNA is TGTGCCAGTAGTACCGACCTGACAGGGAACTATGGCTACACCTTC.

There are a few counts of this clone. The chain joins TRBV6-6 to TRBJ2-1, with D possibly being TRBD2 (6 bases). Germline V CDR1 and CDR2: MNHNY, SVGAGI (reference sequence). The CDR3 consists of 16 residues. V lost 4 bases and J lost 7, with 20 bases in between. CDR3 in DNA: TGTGCCAGCAGTTTGGCTCGGGGGATCGCATATAATGAGCAGTTCTTC. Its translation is CASSLARGIAYNEQFF.

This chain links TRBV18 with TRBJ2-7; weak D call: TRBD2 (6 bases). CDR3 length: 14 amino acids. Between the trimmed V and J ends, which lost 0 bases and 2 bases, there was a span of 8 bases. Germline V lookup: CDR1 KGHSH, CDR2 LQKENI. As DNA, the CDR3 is TGTGCCAGCTCACCACCGGGACTCACCTACGAGCAGTACTTC. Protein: CASSPPGLTYEQYF.

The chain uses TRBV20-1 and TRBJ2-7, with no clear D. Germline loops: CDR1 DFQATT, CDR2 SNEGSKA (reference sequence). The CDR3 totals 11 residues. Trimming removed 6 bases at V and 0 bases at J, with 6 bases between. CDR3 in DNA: TGCAGTGCCCCCATCTCCTACGAGCAGTACTTC. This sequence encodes CSAPISYEQYF.

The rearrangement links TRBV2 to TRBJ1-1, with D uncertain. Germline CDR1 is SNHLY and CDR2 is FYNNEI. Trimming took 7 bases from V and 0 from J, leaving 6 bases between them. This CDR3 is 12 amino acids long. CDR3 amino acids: CASIGLNTEAFF. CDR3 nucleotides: TGTGCCAGCATCGGGTTGAACACTGAAGCTTTCTTT.